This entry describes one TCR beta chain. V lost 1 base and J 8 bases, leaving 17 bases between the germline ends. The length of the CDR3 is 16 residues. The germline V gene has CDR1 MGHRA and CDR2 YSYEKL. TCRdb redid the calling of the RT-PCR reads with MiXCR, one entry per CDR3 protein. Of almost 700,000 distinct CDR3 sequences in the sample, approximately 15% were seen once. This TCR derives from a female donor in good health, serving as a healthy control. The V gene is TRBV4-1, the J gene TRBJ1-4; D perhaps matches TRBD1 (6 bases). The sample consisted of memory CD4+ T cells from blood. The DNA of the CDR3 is TGCGCCAGCAGCCAAGGCGAACGGGGGCTATGGGAAAAACTGTTTTTT. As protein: CASSQGERGLWEKLFF.